This T cell receptor beta chain was identified during a study of graft-versus-host responses after intestinal transplantation. Study summary: All of the recipients had induction that used anti-thymocyte globulin, then tacrolimus and steroids for approximately 3 years.

Trimming cost V 3 bases and J 0 bases, with 8 bases left between them. The CDR3 totals 14 residues. Germline-derived CDR1 and CDR2 are MRHNA and SNTAGT. As regards this clone: The target antigen is unknown.

Clones were sequenced by immunoSEQ multiplex PCR, and TCRdb holds only the in-frame ones, with some missing. Seen here are about 85,000 clones, approximately 90% observed once, and the top ten hold 7.6%. Study-level results: Ileal or blood samples showed some GvH clones first, and such clones were also found in recipient marrow.

Material: unstimulated CD8+ T cells sorted from spleen or lymph node cells, obtained before transplant. The sequence came from a human donor who was the organ donor for an intestinal transplant. The chain has TRBV6-4 and TRBJ1-1; possibly TRBD1 for D (6 bases). The CDR3 protein is CASSEDSLNTEAFF. As DNA, the CDR3 is TGTGCCAGCAGTGAGGACAGCCTGAACACTGAAGCTTTCTTT.